This T cell receptor (beta chain) came from a study of beta chain features in type 1 diabetes. General study findings and limits: All four CD4+ subsets from Type 1 diabetes patients carried moderately but significantly shorter TCRB CDR3s.

This clone has a handful of counts. What it binds is unknown. The V and J ends lost 0 bases and 0 bases respectively, with 7 bases between them. Germline V gene sequence: CDR1 SGHRS, CDR2 YFSETQ. The CDR3 contains 15 residues. Isolated RNA was reverse transcribed in full, so expressed TCRB transcripts were sequenced. Method: immunoSEQ multiplex PCR; TCRdb's copy keeps in-frame clones and lacks some. The sample lists approximately 150,000 clones, more than 10% occurring once. The specimen sequenced was central memory CD4+ T cells from blood. The rearrangement joins TRBV5-1 to TRBJ1-3; TRBD1 might be the D (6 bases). The origin of this receptor is a man younger than 30 with type 1 diabetes. The CDR3 DNA reads TGCGCCAGCAGCTTGGCAGGGGACTCTGGAAACACCATATATTTT. This codes for CASSLAGDSGNTIYF.